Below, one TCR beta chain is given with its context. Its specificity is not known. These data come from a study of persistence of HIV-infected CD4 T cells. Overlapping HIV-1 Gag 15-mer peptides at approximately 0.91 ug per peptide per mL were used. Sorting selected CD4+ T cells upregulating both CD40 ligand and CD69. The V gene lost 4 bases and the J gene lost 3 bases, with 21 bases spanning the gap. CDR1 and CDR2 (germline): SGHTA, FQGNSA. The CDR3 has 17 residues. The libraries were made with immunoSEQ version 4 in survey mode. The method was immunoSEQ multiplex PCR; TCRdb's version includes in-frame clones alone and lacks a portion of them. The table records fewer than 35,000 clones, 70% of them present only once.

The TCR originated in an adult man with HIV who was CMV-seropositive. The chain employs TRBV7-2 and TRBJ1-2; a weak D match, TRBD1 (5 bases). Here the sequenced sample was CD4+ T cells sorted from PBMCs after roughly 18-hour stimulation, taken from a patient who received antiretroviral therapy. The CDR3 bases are TGTGCCAGCAGCTCCGATTCCGGGACTCGGGCGGACTATGGCTACACCTTC. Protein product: CASSSDSGTRADYGYTF.